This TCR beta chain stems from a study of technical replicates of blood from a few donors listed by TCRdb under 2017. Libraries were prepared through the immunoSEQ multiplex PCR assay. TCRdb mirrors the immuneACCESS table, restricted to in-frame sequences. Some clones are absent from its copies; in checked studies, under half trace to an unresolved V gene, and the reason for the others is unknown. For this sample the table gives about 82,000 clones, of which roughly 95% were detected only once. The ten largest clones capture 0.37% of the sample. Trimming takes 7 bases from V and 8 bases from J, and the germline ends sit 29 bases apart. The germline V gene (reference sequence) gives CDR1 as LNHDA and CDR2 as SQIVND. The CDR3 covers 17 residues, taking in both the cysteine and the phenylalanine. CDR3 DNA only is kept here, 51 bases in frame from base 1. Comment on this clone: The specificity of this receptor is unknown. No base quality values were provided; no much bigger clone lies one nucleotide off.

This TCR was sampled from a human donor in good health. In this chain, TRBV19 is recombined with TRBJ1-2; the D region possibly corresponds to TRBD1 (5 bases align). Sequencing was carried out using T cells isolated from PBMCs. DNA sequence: TGTGCCAGTATCCCCAGGGAGGGCCCCACAGATCTGGGCGGCTACACCTTC. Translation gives CASIPREGPTDLGGYTF.